These 26 T cell receptor beta chains share one sample of origin, sequenced in a study of blood T cells in healthy people across ages. A sample-barcoded 5' primer and a J-beta primer mix were used in a second PCR of roughly 7 to 11 cycles. Each CDR3 protein is one row after TCRdb ran MiXCR on the 5' RACE reads. The repertoire holds 650,000 to 1,000,000 distinct CDR3 sequences, with about 34% as singletons. The material sequenced was blood. All receptors come from a man aged 18 to 29 in good health.

Concerning this clonotype itself: A read error may produce the germline difference seen at one junction end. The chain has TRBV27 and TRBJ2-1; no definite D call. This CDR3 spans 12 amino acids. The germline gives CDR1 MNHEY, CDR2 SMNVEV (reference sequence). The CDR3 protein is CAGSLRADEQFF. The CDR3 coding sequence is TGTGCCGGCAGTTTAAGGGCGGATGAGCAGTTCTTC.

Only a few counts were recorded for this clonotype. V gene TRBV5-5 combines with J gene TRBJ2-1; D call uncertain. The V end lost 4 bases, the J end lost 8 bases, and 16 bases lay between the germline ends. The CDR3 is made up of 14 amino acids. Germline CDR1 is SGHKS and CDR2 is YYEKEE (reference sequence). The CDR3 nucleotides read TGTGCCAGCAGCCTTACTACTGTACCCGATGAGCAGTTCTTC. This gives the protein CASSLTTVPDEQFF.

The J gene is TRBJ1-1, the V gene TRBV6-5, with D unclear. V lost 4 bases and J lost 5, with 11 bases in between. The CDR3 sequence is 13 residues long. The V gene's germline CDR1 is MNHEY and CDR2 SVGAGI. CDR3 residues: CASSSPAETEAFF. The DNA for the CDR3 is TGTGCCAGCAGTTCTCCGGCCGAGACTGAAGCTTTCTTT.

This clonotype was recorded a few times. The chain carries TRBV5-1 and TRBJ2-5; the D gene is possibly TRBD1 (6 bases). The germline V gene has CDR1 SGHRS and CDR2 YFSETQ. The length of the CDR3 is 16 residues. V dropped 0 bases and J dropped 11 bases, with 23 bases sitting between them. The CDR3 protein is CASSLAQIQGTREQYF. CDR3 in DNA: TGCGCCAGCAGCTTGGCCCAGATTCAGGGGACACGAGAGCAGTACTTC.

This clonotype was seen a handful of times. This rearrangement joins TRBV4-3 to TRBJ1-5, with D unclear. The germline V and J ends were trimmed by 3 bases and 6 bases, with 9 bases remaining between them. The germline CDR1 and CDR2 sequences are LGHNA and YSLEER. This CDR3 spans 13 amino acids. CDR3 in amino acids: CASSQTRVQPQHF. DNA of the CDR3: TGCGCCAGCAGCCAGACAAGGGTTCAGCCCCAGCATTTT.

This clonotype was detected only a few times. The chain carries TRBV4-3 and TRBJ2-1; D tentatively reads TRBD1 or TRBD2 (5 bases each). In germline, CDR1 is LGHNA, CDR2 YSLEER. The CDR3 has 14 residues. V lost 0 bases to trimming and J lost 5 bases, with 8 bases between them. CDR3 bases: TGCGCCAGCAGCCAAGATGGGACCAACAATGAGCAGTTCTTC. This gives the protein CASSQDGTNNEQFF.

This clonotype occurred many times. The gene calls are TRBV7-2 and TRBJ1-6; D unresolved. V lost 5 bases to trimming and J lost 7 bases, with 18 bases between them. The CDR3 contains 16 residues. Per the germline V gene, CDR1 is SGHTA and CDR2 is FQGNSA. As DNA, the CDR3 is TGTGCCAGCAGCGGAACGTACGTTGTCGGCAATTCACCCCTCCACTTT. This codes for CASSGTYVVGNSPLHF. Full variable domain (missing parts from reference TRBV7-2 and TRBJ1-6): GAGVSQSPSNKVTEKGKDVELRCDPISGHTALYWYRQSLGQGLEFLIYFQGNSAPDKSGLPSDRFSAERTGGSVSTLTIQRTQQEDSAVYLCASSGTYVVGNSPLHFGNGTRLTVT.

This clonotype was recorded many times. V gene TRBV12-3 or TRBV12-4 combines with J gene TRBJ2-3; 7 nucleotides line up with TRBD1. The junction had 10 bases not matched to a gene; V was cut back by 5 bases and J by 11 bases. The CDR3 spans 13 residues. The chain's CDR3 is CASSLSPGQQQYF. The DNA for the CDR3 is TGTGCCAGCAGTCTATCCCCGGGACAGCAGCAGTATTTT.

This chain connects TRBV28 to TRBJ2-7, with D maybe TRBD2 (6 bases). With 6 bases removed from V and 3 bases from J, the gap between germline ends came to 12 bases. The CDR3 has 13 amino acids. Germline CDR1 reads MDHEN; CDR2 reads SYDVKM. The CDR3 nucleotides read TGTGCCAGCAGACCGGGCGGGAACTACGAGCAGTACTTC. The encoded protein is CASRPGGNYEQYF.

This clonotype was observed a handful of times. V and J are TRBV20-1 and TRBJ2-2; D remains ambiguous. The CDR3 totals 13 residues. Per germline, CDR1 DFQATT and CDR2 SNEGSKA (reference sequence). Trimming took off 3 bases at V and 0 bases at J, with 5 bases between the two ends. CDR3 sequence: CSASRPNTGELFF. CDR3 DNA: TGCAGTGCTAGCAGGCCGAACACCGGGGAGCTGTTTTTT.

The rearrangement uses TRBV12-3 or TRBV12-4 and TRBJ1-6; 10 bases line up with TRBD1. Losses at the gene ends were 7 bases for V and 12 bases for J; bases not matched to a gene: 12. The CDR3 is made up of 15 amino acids. The CDR3 sequence is CASTLMGTGVGPLHF. The CDR3 nucleotides are TGTGCCAGCACCCTAATGGGGACAGGGGTAGGACCCCTCCACTTT.

This clonotype has at least ten counts. The chain uses TRBV12-3 or TRBV12-4 and TRBJ1-2; 9 nucleotides match TRBD1. CDR3 length equals 13 residues. The V segment lost 4 bases and the J segment 8 bases; nucleotides outside the gene matches: 5. In DNA, the CDR3 is TGTGCCAGCAGTTCCGGGACAGGGACCGGCTACACCTTC. It translates to CASSSGTGTGYTF.

The rearrangement uses TRBV4-2 and TRBJ1-1, with D maybe TRBD1 (5 bases). Germline V gene data show CDR1 as LGHNA and CDR2 as YNFKEQ. CDR3 length: 15 amino acids. Trimming took 0 bases from V and 1 from J, leaving 9 bases between them. CDR3 residues: CASSQDGGKNTEAFF. CDR3 bases: TGTGCCAGCAGCCAAGACGGGGGAAAGAACACTGAAGCTTTCTTT.

This clonotype came up a few times. The chain joins TRBV7-2 to TRBJ2-3; TRBD2 aligns across 10 bases. CDR3 length: 15 amino acids. V dropped 3 bases and J dropped 4; count of bases not matched to a gene: 4. In germline, CDR1 is SGHTA, CDR2 FQGNSA. CDR3 in DNA: TGTGCCAGCAGCTTCCTAGCGGGGGAAGCAGATACGCAGTATTTT. It encodes CASSFLAGEADTQYF.

This rearrangement joins TRBV20-1 to TRBJ2-3; 10 bases fit TRBD2. This CDR3 has 16 residues. With V trimmed by 6 bases and J by 5 bases, 14 bases remained unmatched. The V gene's germline CDR1 is DFQATT and CDR2 SNEGSKA (reference sequence). The CDR3 loop is CSAPRGSGGPGDTQYF. The CDR3 bases are TGCAGTGCCCCCCGGGGTAGCGGGGGGCCAGGAGATACGCAGTATTTT.

This clonotype was seen repeatedly, ten times or more. The V gene is TRBV12-3 or TRBV12-4, the J gene TRBJ2-5; D call uncertain. V was clipped by 6 bases and J by 5 bases, with 13 bases between them. This CDR3 comprises 13 residues. CDR3 protein: CASRPPAPETQYF. Here the CDR3 DNA reads TGTGCCAGCAGACCCCCAGCCCCCGAGACCCAGTACTTC.

This clonotype was seen ten or more times. The DNA of the CDR3 is TGTGCCAGCAGCCAAGCCCAGGGAGAGAACACTGAAGCTTTCTTT. It translates to CASSQAQGENTEAFF. This chain uses TRBV4-2 with TRBJ1-1, with D possibly matching TRBD1 (5 bases). The CDR3 spans 15 residues. CDR1 is LGHNA, CDR2 YNFKEQ, per germline. V was trimmed by 1 base and J by 1 base, leaving 10 bases between them.

This clonotype has a handful of counts. The chain links TRBV20-1 to TRBJ2-1; D tentatively reads TRBD1 or TRBD2 (5 bases each). The J call could be wrong; TRBJ2-7 is a better fit for the DNA end. In germline, CDR1 is DFQATT, CDR2 SNEGSKA (reference sequence). There are 15 residues in the CDR3. The CDR3 sequence is CSAREGTRAYNEQYF. CDR3 in DNA: TGCAGTGCTAGAGAAGGGACGCGCGCCTACAATGAGCAGTACTTC.

Concerning this clonotype itself: Since no conserved phenylalanine or tryptophan closes the CDR3, a read error is the likely cause. The V and J genes are TRBV7-2 and TRBJ2-1, with D tentatively TRBD2 (5 bases). This CDR3 contains 17 residues. Germline lookup yields CDR1 SGHTA and CDR2 FQGNSA. The CDR3 DNA reads as TGTGCCAGCAGCATAGCCGGTACGGGGTCCGGCTACAATGAGCAGTTCATC. This sequence encodes CASSIAGTGSGYNEQFI.

The rearrangement links TRBV20-1 to TRBJ2-3, with D possibly called TRBD1 or TRBD2 (5 bases each). This CDR3 has 15 residues. Trimming pared 4 bases from V and 0 bases from J, leaving 14 bases between. The germline V gene encodes CDR1 DFQATT and CDR2 SNEGSKA (reference sequence). Here the CDR3 reads CSATGRLTSTDTQYF. The DNA for the CDR3 is TGCAGTGCTACGGGGCGTCTCACTAGCACAGATACGCAGTATTTT.

This clonotype has just a few counts. The gene calls are TRBV27 and TRBJ1-2, with a possible D match to TRBD1 (5 bases). Germline V gene sequence: CDR1 MNHEY, CDR2 SMNVEV (reference sequence). Trimming pared 2 bases from V and 2 bases from J, leaving 15 bases between. The CDR3 has 16 residues. CDR3 bases: TGTGCCAGCAGTTTAACACACACGACAGCGAACTATGGCTACACCTTC. Its protein product is CASSLTHTTANYGYTF.

This clonotype was recorded a few times. The genes are TRBV5-8 and TRBJ2-7; 10 positions agree with TRBD1. Germline CDR1 is SGHTS and CDR2 is YDEGEE. There are 16 residues in the CDR3. V lost 4 bases, J lost 3 bases, and 10 bases stayed unmatched. CDR3 nucleotides: TGTGCCAGCAGCCTTGCTCCCGGGACAGGGGACTACGAGCAGTACTTC. This gives the protein CASSLAPGTGDYEQYF.

The chain uses TRBV7-3 and TRBJ1-1; 7 positions agree with TRBD1. The CDR3 spans 13 residues. Trimming at V came to 5 bases and at J to 9 bases, leaving 9 bases not matched to a gene. Germline values: CDR1 SGHTA, CDR2 FQGTGA. The CDR3 region is CASSPGTERQAFF. As DNA, the CDR3 is TGTGCCAGCAGCCCGGGGACAGAAAGACAAGCTTTCTTT.

This clonotype was picked up a small number of times. The V call is TRBV20-1, the J call TRBJ1-2, with a tentative D call TRBD1 (5 bases). This CDR3 comprises 13 residues. Germline V gene data show CDR1 as DFQATT and CDR2 as SNEGSKA (reference sequence). V was trimmed by 7 bases and J by 2 bases, leaving 14 bases between them. This CDR3 is CSVLLTDNYGYTF. Written as DNA, the CDR3 is TGCAGTGTGCTCCTGACAGACAACTATGGCTACACCTTC.

To note about this clonotype: The junction departs from germline at one end; a sequencing error may be responsible. J is TRBJ1-1 and V is TRBV20-1; a possible D gene is TRBD1 (6 bases). CDR3 length: 16 amino acids. Germline CDR1 and CDR2: DFQATT and SNEGSKA (reference sequence). For the CDR3, the DNA is TGCAGTGCTACTACTCAGATTGGGGGCGCGAACATTGAAGCTTTCTTT. Translated, it gives CSATTQIGGANIEAFF.

The chain is built from TRBV28 and TRBJ1-5; 9 bases match TRBD1. V shed 7 bases, J shed 7 bases, and the junction held 8 bases outside the gene matches. CDR3 length: 14 residues. Germline V CDR1 and CDR2: MDHEN, SYDVKM. The CDR3 loop is CASKPGQGEQPQHF. As DNA, the CDR3 is TGTGCCAGCAAGCCGGGACAGGGAGAACAGCCCCAGCATTTT.